This is a list of T cell receptor beta chains from one sample in a study of T cells in Graves' hyperthyroidism and ophthalmopathy. TCRdb reanalysed the multiplex PCR reads using MiXCR and keeps one entry per CDR3 protein. Of approximately 500,000 distinct CDR3 sequences in the sample, about 43% are singletons; the top ten hold around 7.7%. Sequenced: peripheral blood or thyroid tissue (not recorded which). Receptors originate from a woman aged 18-29 years with Graves' hyperthyroidism. Both conserved end residues are part of each CDR3. Fields, in order: V gene, J gene, CDR3 protein.

v_gene: TRBV6-5
j_gene: TRBJ2-5
CDR3aa: CASRLPPSQYF

v_gene: TRBV6-1
j_gene: TRBJ1-4
CDR3aa: CASGENSNEKLFF

v_gene: TRBV10-3
j_gene: TRBJ1-2
CDR3aa: CATTGTGGDYGYTF

v_gene: TRBV12-5
j_gene: TRBJ2-7
CDR3aa: CASSMRYEQYF

v_gene: TRBV20-1
j_gene: TRBJ1-6
CDR3aa: CSPRGGAGGAPLHF

v_gene: TRBV29-1
j_gene: TRBJ1-2
CDR3aa: CSVLWGTYNGYTF

v_gene: TRBV10-2
j_gene: TRBJ2-7
CDR3aa: CASSPTGLAYEQYF

v_gene: TRBV30
j_gene: TRBJ1-1
CDR3aa: CAWSLGGEAFF

v_gene: TRBV20-1
j_gene: -
CDR3aa: CSGTGQGSSGRANEQFF

v_gene: TRBV5-4
j_gene: TRBJ2-5
CDR3aa: CASSHRRAGLKTQYF

v_gene: TRBV15
j_gene: TRBJ2-6
CDR3aa: CATSRRGEGANVLTF